This T cell receptor beta chain was sequenced for a study of post-analysis software for immune sequencing data. The overall study: Some patients lacked subtype; others had relapsing-remitting, secondary progressive or progressive-relapsing disease.

The TCR beta cDNA libraries carried unique molecular identifiers. A few hundred thousand cDNA molecules were obtained from around 1 to 10 million T cells. TCRdb reprocessed the PCR reads via MiXCR and lists one record per CDR3 protein. The repertoire includes roughly 620,000 distinct CDR3 sequences, 40% to 50% of them detected once, and 1.5% to 2% sits in the top ten. General study results and limits: Controls had significantly higher normalized Chao1 diversity than multiple sclerosis patients. There were five TRBV segments more frequent in patients than controls, and TRBV5-6, TRBV5-1 and TRBV20-1 were among them. Same-batch preparations were strongly co-clustered by F measure.

As concerns this clonotype: Antigen: not known.

The CDR3 has 15 residues. V lost 5 bases, J lost 0 bases, and 5 bases stayed unmatched. This receptor was taken from a girl aged 5 to 17 with multiple sclerosis. The chain is built from TRBV12-3 or TRBV12-4 and TRBJ2-3, with TRBD2 matching 7 bases. Sequences were obtained from blood. The CDR3: CASSGDYPSTDTQYF. CDR3 coding DNA: TGTGCCAGCAGTGGGGACTACCCGAGCACAGATACGCAGTATTTT.